Below are 24 T cell receptor beta chains sequenced from a single sample in a study of blood T cell repertoires in COVID-19. Profiling relied on immunoSEQ multiplex PCR, and the TCRdb table lists in-frame clones only, not all of them. The sample has 90,000 to 110,000 clones, approximately 87% seen once. The source material was peripheral blood. Source of these receptors: a woman aged 50 to 60 with acute or convalescent COVID-19.

This chain uses TRBV28 with TRBJ1-2; 7 positions match TRBD1. Germline CDR1 MDHEN, CDR2 SYDVKM. Trimming at V came to 4 bases and at J to 5 bases, leaving 10 bases not matched to a gene. The CDR3 sequence is 15 residues long. This CDR3 is CASSSLLTGYYGYTF. As DNA, the CDR3 is TGTGCCAGCAGTTCGCTCCTGACAGGGTATTATGGCTACACCTTC.

This clone is a singleton in its sample. The CDR3 is CASSSGGEQYF. The CDR3 DNA reads TGTGCCAGCAGTTCAGGGGGCGAGCAGTACTTC. This chain connects TRBV5-6 to TRBJ2-7; TRBD1 aligns across 7 bases. After removal of 5 bases from V and 6 bases from J, the junction contained 2 bases not matched to a gene. The CDR3 consists of 11 residues. The germline V gene has CDR1 SGHDT and CDR2 YYEEEE.

This clone was observed a few times. This chain connects TRBV28 to TRBJ1-2, with 9 nucleotides matching TRBD1. The CDR3 contains 16 residues. The germline V gene has CDR1 MDHEN and CDR2 SYDVKM. Unmatched junction bases numbered 11, after V lost 5 bases and J lost 4 bases. CDR3 nucleotides: TGTGCCAGCAGTATAGAACAGGGGGCGCAGATCTATGGCTACACCTTC. Its protein product is CASSIEQGAQIYGYTF.

This chain links TRBV18 with TRBJ1-3; D gene ambiguous. The germline V gene encodes CDR1 KGHSH and CDR2 LQKENI. This CDR3 has 16 residues. The V end lost 3 bases, the J end lost 0 bases, and 12 bases lay between the germline ends. The CDR3 loop is CASSPQGRGSGNTIYF. The CDR3 DNA reads as TGTGCCAGCTCACCCCAAGGACGGGGCTCTGGAAACACCATATATTTT.

The CDR3 here is CATSPETGSYEQYF. The CDR3 DNA sequence: TGTGCCACCAGTCCAGAGACAGGGAGCTACGAGCAGTACTTC. V gene TRBV24-1 combines with J gene TRBJ2-7; 7 bases are shared with TRBD1. Germline assignment: CDR1 KGHDR and CDR2 SFDVKD. The CDR3 loop spans 14 amino acids. J was trimmed by 3 bases and V by 6 bases; bases with no gene match: 7.

The rearrangement links TRBV5-6 to TRBJ1-1; D remains unclear. Germline V gives CDR1 SGHDT, CDR2 YYEEEE. The V and J ends lost 3 bases and 2 bases respectively, with 14 bases between them. The CDR3 consists of 15 residues. For the CDR3, the DNA is TGTGCCAGCAGCTCCATAGGAGGGTTAAACACTGAAGCTTTCTTT. This sequence encodes CASSSIGGLNTEAFF.

The chain uses TRBV18 and TRBJ2-7; 7 bases align to TRBD2. The CDR3 has 16 amino acids. With 2 bases clipped from V and 3 bases from J, the junction kept 10 bases outside the gene matches. CDR1 is KGHSH and CDR2 is LQKENI in the germline V gene. The CDR3 loop is CASSPSLLGGDYEQYF. In DNA, the CDR3 is TGTGCCAGCTCACCATCCCTCTTGGGGGGGGACTACGAGCAGTACTTC.

This clone appeared a single time. The J gene is TRBJ2-7, the V gene TRBV5-4; D is undetermined. Germline V lookup: CDR1 SGHNT, CDR2 YYREEE (reference sequence). The CDR3 covers 13 residues. Trimming took 2 bases from V and 3 from J, leaving 9 bases between them. DNA of the CDR3: TGTGCCAGCAGCTTTGCAGGTGGCTACGAGCAGTACTTC. It codes for CASSFAGGYEQYF. Full variable domain (missing parts from reference TRBV5-4 and TRBJ2-7): ETGVTQSPTHLIKTRGQQVTLRCSSQSGHNTVSWYQQALGQGPQFIFQYYREEENGRGNFPPRFSGLQFPNYSSELNVNALELDDSALYLCASSFAGGYEQYFGPGTRLTVT.

The chain recombines TRBV10-3 with TRBJ1-1; TRBD1 matches 10 bases. Germline CDR1 is ENHRY and CDR2 is SYGVKD. V gave up 0 bases and J gave up 0 bases; unmatched junction bases: 19. The CDR3 runs 22 residues. The CDR3 sequence is CAISESTRPQTGGFGMNTEAFF. The DNA of the CDR3 is TGTGCCATCAGTGAGTCAACCCGCCCTCAGACAGGGGGCTTCGGAATGAACACTGAAGCTTTCTTT.

The J gene is TRBJ2-2, the V gene TRBV3-1 (or the pseudogene TRBV3-2); tentatively, D is TRBD2 (6 bases). Germline CDR1 is LGHDT and CDR2 is YNNKEL (reference sequence). V shed 4 bases and J shed 3 bases, with 6 bases lying between them. There are 13 residues in the CDR3. The CDR3 nucleotides read TGTGCCAGCAGCCGACTAGACACCGGGGAGCTGTTTTTT. Its translation is CASSRLDTGELFF.

The chain has TRBV7-3 and TRBJ2-1, with a tentative D call TRBD1 (6 bases). Deletions cut 4 bases from V and 1 base from J, with 17 bases between. Germline assignment: CDR1 SGHTA and CDR2 FQGTGA. This CDR3 spans 17 amino acids. CDR3 nucleotide sequence: TGTGCCAGCAGCTCTACGGGTCCGAGGGGGTCCTACAATGAGCAGTTCTTC. Translating gives CASSSTGPRGSYNEQFF. Complete variable domain (other parts from reference TRBV7-3 and TRBJ2-1): GAGVSQTPSNKVTEKGKYVELRCDPISGHTALYWYRQSLGQGPEFLIYFQGTGAADDSGLPNDRFFAVRPEGSVSTLKIQRTERGDSAVYLCASSSTGPRGSYNEQFFGPGTRLTVL.

This clone showed up just once. J is TRBJ2-3 and V is TRBV9; 7 bases are a match to TRBD1. With 3 bases clipped from V and 5 bases from J, the junction kept 0 bases outside the gene matches. This CDR3 contains 12 residues. The germline V gene has CDR1 SGDLS and CDR2 YYNGEE. CDR3 DNA sequence: TGTGCCAGCAGCGGACAGGGAGATACGCAGTATTTT. Protein: CASSGQGDTQYF. The full variable domain, in which reference TRBV9 and TRBJ2-3 provide the parts outside the CDR3, is DSGVTQTPKHLITATGQRVTLRCSPRSGDLSVYWYQQSLDQGLQFLIQYYNGEERAKGNILERFSAQQFPDLHSELNLSSLELGDSALYFCASSGQGDTQYFGPGTRLTVL.

V usage is TRBV10-1 and J usage is TRBJ1-6, with a weak D call TRBD1 (6 bases). V was cut by 6 bases and J by 6 bases, with 15 bases left in between. Germline CDR1 WNHNN, CDR2 SYGVQD (reference sequence). The CDR3 is made up of 15 amino acids. In DNA, the CDR3 is TGCGCCAGCAGCAACGGACAGAGTATTAATTCACCCCTCCACTTT. It translates to CASSNGQSINSPLHF.

This chain uses TRBV28 with TRBJ1-2; D remains unclear. This CDR3 is built from 11 residues. Per the germline V gene, CDR1 is MDHEN and CDR2 is SYDVKM. V was cut by 4 bases and J by 3 bases, with 3 bases left in between. In DNA, the CDR3 is TGTGCCAGCAGTTCTTACTATGGCTACACCTTC. Translating gives CASSSYYGYTF.

This clone has a single count. The chain is built from TRBV19 and TRBJ2-5; 8 positions match TRBD1. Germline CDR1 LNHDA, CDR2 SQIVND (reference sequence). V gave up 5 bases and J gave up 1 base; unmatched junction bases: 9. The CDR3 sequence is 16 residues long. In nucleotides, the CDR3 is TGTGCCAGTAGTCTTTGGACAGGGTCCCTCCAAGAGACCCAGTACTTC. Translating it yields CASSLWTGSLQETQYF. The full variable domain, in which reference TRBV19 and TRBJ2-5 provide the parts outside the CDR3, is DGGITQSPKYLFRKEGQNVTLSCEQNLNHDAMYWYRQDPGQGLRLIYYSQIVNDFQKGDIAEGYSVSREKKESFPLTVTSAQKNPTAFYLCASSLWTGSLQETQYFGPGTRLLVL.

The chain uses TRBV5-4 and TRBJ2-3; 9 bases map to TRBD2. The CDR3 extends over 15 amino acids. V lost 0 bases to trimming and J lost 8 bases; unmatched junction nucleotides: 7. In germline, CDR1 is SGHNT, CDR2 YYREEE (reference sequence). The CDR3 here is CASSLAGGLAGTQYF. The CDR3 DNA is TGTGCCAGCAGCTTGGCGGGGGGACTAGCAGGTACGCAGTATTTT.

This clone showed up just a few times. The gene calls are TRBV7-2 and TRBJ2-4; D call uncertain. The CDR3 sequence is 19 residues long. Between the trimmed V and J ends, which lost 2 bases and 0 bases, there was a span of 20 bases. The germline CDR1 and CDR2 sequences are SGHTA and FQGNSA. CDR3 in amino acids: CASSLRLKSGSLAKNIQYF. In DNA form, the CDR3 reads TGTGCCAGCAGCTTACGCCTGAAGTCCGGGTCCCTAGCCAAAAACATTCAGTACTTC.

The chain recombines TRBV18 with TRBJ2-3; TRBD2 matches 7 bases. CDR1 and CDR2 from the germline V gene are KGHSH and LQKENI. The CDR3 totals 15 residues. With 0 bases clipped from V and 3 bases from J, the junction kept 3 bases outside the gene matches. CDR3 DNA sequence: TGTGCCAGCTCACCACCTGGGGGGGGAACAGATACGCAGTATTTT. It encodes CASSPPGGGTDTQYF.

This clone was counted only a few times. The chain joins TRBV19 to TRBJ2-1, with D possibly matching TRBD1 (5 bases). Between the trimmed V and J ends, which lost 6 bases and 7 bases, there was a span of 22 bases. CDR1 is LNHDA, CDR2 SQIVND, per germline (reference sequence). CDR3 size: 16 residues. CDR3 sequence (DNA): TGTGCCAGTAGCGCCGCGGACATCCCACCGAATAATGAGCAGTTCTTC. This encodes CASSAADIPPNNEQFF.

The chain links TRBV19 to TRBJ1-2, with D possibly TRBD1 on 6 matching bases. Trimming pared 6 bases from V and 4 bases from J, leaving 15 bases between. CDR3 length equals 14 residues. Germline lookup yields CDR1 LNHDA and CDR2 SQIVND (reference sequence). The CDR3 DNA reads as TGTGCCAGTAGCCCACGGACAGCCCGCTATGGCTACACCTTC. This gives the protein CASSPRTARYGYTF.

The chain combines TRBV5-1 with TRBJ1-2; the match to TRBD1 covers 7 bases. The CDR3 length is 15 residues. The junction had 4 bases not matched to a gene; V was cut back by 2 bases and J by 0 bases. The germline CDR1 and CDR2 sequences are SGHRS and YFSETQ. CDR3 residues: CASSLVTGANYGYTF. The CDR3, as DNA: TGCGCCAGCAGCTTAGTAACAGGGGCTAACTATGGCTACACCTTC.

This clone was observed a single time. V usage is TRBV5-4 and J usage is TRBJ2-1; 7 bases line up with TRBD1. Trimming at V came to 4 bases and at J to 5 bases, leaving 3 bases not matched to a gene. CDR3 length equals 13 residues. Germline-derived CDR1 and CDR2 are SGHNT and YYREEE (reference sequence). The CDR3 reads CASSLDRNNEQFF. The CDR3 DNA reads as TGTGCCAGCAGCCTGGACAGGAACAATGAGCAGTTCTTC.

CDR3 nucleotides: TGTGCCTGGAGTGCTACAGCGGCTAACTATGGCTACACCTTC. Translating gives CAWSATAANYGYTF. This sequence joins TRBV30 and TRBJ1-2, with D hard to call. V was pared by 1 base and J by 0 bases, with 9 bases between. The CDR3 has 14 residues. Germline assignment: CDR1 GTSNPN and CDR2 SVGIG (reference sequence).

The rearrangement links TRBV9 to TRBJ2-5; 10 nucleotides align to TRBD2. After removal of 3 bases from V and 0 bases from J, the junction contained 5 bases not matched to a gene. Germline CDR1 is SGDLS and CDR2 is YYNGEE. This CDR3 contains 16 residues. The CDR3 DNA sequence: TGTGCCAGCAGCGCGCAAGCGGGGGGGTACCAAGAGACCCAGTACTTC. It is translated as CASSAQAGGYQETQYF.